The 18 T cell receptor beta chains given below trace back to one sample, sequenced in a study of control samples from healthy donors and cancer patients. Profiling relied on immunoSEQ multiplex PCR, and the TCRdb table lists in-frame clones only, not all of them. The data hold 200,000 to 250,000 clones, with roughly 94% observed a single time. Sequencing was done on a sample of blood. These receptors came from a man aged 50-60 years in good health.

This clone was seen just once. The rearrangement joins TRBV7-9 to TRBJ2-7; TRBD1 aligns across 11 bases. Germline CDR1 reads SEHNR; CDR2 reads FQNEAQ (reference sequence). Trimming at V came to 5 bases and at J to 7 bases, leaving 10 bases not matched to a gene. CDR3 length: 15 residues. The CDR3 is CASSPLGQGAEEQYV. The CDR3 bases are TGTGCCAGCAGCCCACTAGGACAGGGGGCCGAAGAGCAGTACGTC.

The chain recombines TRBV28 with TRBJ2-7; D unresolved. The CDR3 covers 14 residues. CDR1 is MDHEN and CDR2 is SYDVKM in the germline V gene. V was shortened by 7 bases and J by 1 base, with 14 bases between the two germline ends. The CDR3, as DNA: TGTGCCAGCAAAGGAGCCCAGGCTTCCTACGAGCAGTACTTC. It is translated as CASKGAQASYEQYF. Complete variable domain (other parts from reference TRBV28 and TRBJ2-7): DVKVTQSSRYLVKRTGEKVFLECVQDMDHENMFWYRQDPGLGLRLIYFSYDVKMKEKGDIPEGYSVSREKKERFSLILESASTNQTSMYLCASKGAQASYEQYFGPGTRLTVT.

The rearrangement links TRBV11-3 to TRBJ2-4; D is unresolved. Trimming cost V 5 bases and J 8 bases, with 13 bases left between them. The CDR3 covers 13 residues. From germline, CDR1 is SGHNT and CDR2 YENEEA. CDR3 in DNA: TGTGCCAGCAGCCATAGGTCCTTGGACATTCAGTACTTC. It codes for CASSHRSLDIQYF.

The chain couples TRBV6-5 to TRBJ1-1; 10 bases line up with TRBD1. CDR1 is MNHEY and CDR2 is SVGAGI in the germline V gene. This CDR3 has 15 residues. V lost 6 bases and J lost 1; bases outside the gene matches: 5. CDR3 protein: CASRRQGAKNTEAFF. CDR3 DNA: TGTGCCAGCAGGAGACAGGGGGCGAAGAACACTGAAGCTTTCTTT.

The rearrangement links TRBV6-5 to TRBJ2-3; D uncertain. Germline loops: CDR1 MNHEY, CDR2 SVGAGI. The CDR3 has 13 amino acids. The V end lost 4 bases, the J end lost 1 base, and 6 bases lay between the germline ends. The CDR3 nucleotides read TGTGCCAGCAGTTCACAAGGCACAGATACGCAGTATTTT. Protein sequence: CASSSQGTDTQYF.

The genes are TRBV14 and TRBJ2-7; weak D call: TRBD1 (6 bases). The V end lost 1 base, the J end lost 0 bases, and 10 bases lay between the germline ends. Germline CDR1 reads SGHDN; CDR2 reads FVKESK. The CDR3 sequence is 15 residues long. Here the CDR3 DNA reads TGTGCCAGCAGCCAAGGAAGGGGGAACTCCTACGAGCAGTACTTC. Its protein product is CASSQGRGNSYEQYF. The full variable domain, rest sourced from reference TRBV14 and TRBJ2-7, is EAGVTQFPSHSVIEKGQTVTLRCDPISGHDNLYWYRRVMGKEIKFLLHFVKESKQDESGMPNNRFLAERTGGTYSTLKVQPAELEDSGVYFCASSQGRGNSYEQYFGPGTRLTVT.

This chain links TRBV19 with TRBJ1-2; 8 bases match TRBD1. V dropped 4 bases and J dropped 7; count of bases not matched to a gene: 2. Germline V lookup: CDR1 LNHDA, CDR2 SQIVND (reference sequence). The CDR3 sequence is 12 residues long. The CDR3 here is CASSTTGGGYTF. As DNA, the CDR3 is TGTGCCAGTAGTACCACAGGGGGTGGCTACACCTTC.

The chain couples TRBV4-3 to TRBJ1-2; weak D call: TRBD1 (6 bases). The CDR3 has 14 amino acids. Trimming stripped 1 base from V and 8 bases from J, with 14 bases between. Germline values: CDR1 LGHNA, CDR2 YSLEER. CDR3 nucleotides: TGCGCCAGCAGCCAAGGATGGGGGCGAGGAGGCTACACCTTC. It codes for CASSQGWGRGGYTF.

The chain combines TRBV18 with TRBJ1-6; D unclear. The CDR3 is 15 amino acids. Germline V gene lookup returns CDR1 KGHSH and CDR2 LQKENI. V was pared by 3 bases and J by 7 bases, with 13 bases between. The CDR3 DNA sequence: TGTGCCAGCTCACCTCGCCGTTTCACGAATTCACCCCTCCACTTT. Translation: CASSPRRFTNSPLHF.

This rearrangement joins TRBV28 to TRBJ2-2; D remains unclear. V lost 2 bases and J lost 6, with 4 bases in between. Germline lookup yields CDR1 MDHEN and CDR2 SYDVKM. This CDR3 has 12 residues. CDR3 loop: CASSLRAGELFF. In DNA, the CDR3 is TGTGCCAGCAGTTTAAGGGCCGGGGAGCTGTTTTTT.

This chain joins TRBV5-1 and TRBJ2-7; no clear D. V was cut by 5 bases and J by 0 bases, with 9 bases left in between. CDR1 is SGHRS, CDR2 YFSETQ, per germline. The CDR3 has 13 amino acids. CDR3 region: CASRGRSSYEQYF. The CDR3 coding sequence is TGCGCCAGCAGGGGAAGAAGCTCCTACGAGCAGTACTTC.

This chain connects TRBV3-1 (or the pseudogene TRBV3-2) to TRBJ1-3; D gene unclear. The length of the CDR3 is 13 residues. V shed 7 bases and J shed 7 bases, with 14 bases lying between them. Germline CDR1 LGHDT, CDR2 YNNKEL (reference sequence). This chain's CDR3 is CASTRPGGNTIYF. The CDR3 coding sequence is TGTGCCAGCACCCGACCGGGCGGGAACACCATATATTTT.

The rearrangement links TRBV6-5 to TRBJ1-6; tentative D call: TRBD1 (6 bases). This CDR3 has 14 amino acids. The V and J ends lost 8 bases and 9 bases respectively, with 17 bases between them. Germline V gene sequence: CDR1 MNHEY, CDR2 SVGAGI. CDR3 region: CASVEDRNFSPLHF. CDR3 sequence (DNA): TGTGCCAGCGTAGAGGACAGAAATTTTTCACCCCTCCACTTT.

This clone was counted once. Additional DNA sequences in this sample encode the identical CDR3. The chain uses TRBV11-2 and TRBJ1-2; unclear D gene. CDR3 length: 11 residues. The germline V gene encodes CDR1 SGHAT and CDR2 FQNNGV. Trimming took 5 bases from V and 8 from J, leaving 9 bases between them. CDR3 sequence (DNA): TGTGCCAGCAGCCTCCGAGGGGGCTACACCTTC. Translation: CASSLRGGYTF.

The gene calls are TRBV27 and TRBJ2-7; 8 bases map to TRBD2. The CDR3 covers 15 residues. CDR1 is MNHEY, CDR2 SMNVEV, per germline (reference sequence). V gave up 6 bases and J gave up 6 bases; unmatched junction bases: 13. The CDR3 nucleotides read TGTGCCAGCAGCCCTCGGACTAGCCGCAGTCGCGAGCAGTACTTC. It is translated as CASSPRTSRSREQYF.

The CDR3 region has the DNA TGCGCCAGCAGCGGGAAGGGTGCAGAACCCAATAGCAATCAGCCCCAGCATTTT. This codes for CASSGKGAEPNSNQPQHF. V and J are TRBV4-1 and TRBJ1-5, with D unresolved. The CDR3 sequence is 18 residues long. Germline CDR1 MGHRA, CDR2 YSYEKL. V dropped 5 bases and J dropped 0 bases, with 20 bases sitting between them.

The chain joins TRBV5-1 to TRBJ1-6; no firm D call. Trimming took 0 bases from V and 8 from J, leaving 6 bases between them. CDR3 length: 13 residues. Germline V gene sequence: CDR1 SGHRS, CDR2 YFSETQ. DNA for the CDR3: TGCGCCAGCAGCTTGGAGTGGGATTCACCCCTCCACTTT. As protein: CASSLEWDSPLHF.

The rearrangement joins TRBV5-1 to TRBJ1-2, with D tentatively TRBD1 (5 bases). The CDR3 loop spans 12 amino acids. Trimming removed 4 bases from V and 2 bases from J, with 6 bases in between. The germline CDR1 and CDR2 sequences are SGHRS and YFSETQ. CDR3 in DNA: TGCGCCAGCAGCGAGGGGAACTATGGCTACACCTTC. This encodes CASSEGNYGYTF.